The T cell receptor beta chain under discussion was sequenced for a study of blood T cell repertoires in COVID-19. The assay was immunoSEQ multiplex PCR, and TCRdb's table has in-frame clones only and misses some. Counted here are about half a million clones, approximately 83% occurring once; the ten biggest clones make up under 4%. The germline V gene encodes CDR1 SGHTA and CDR2 FQGNSA. The CDR3 loop spans 14 amino acids. V lost 6 bases and J lost 4, with 12 bases in between. Sequencing was performed on peripheral blood. The sequence was obtained from a human donor in a cohort sampled during active COVID-19. V usage is TRBV7-2 and J usage is TRBJ1-4; D uncertain. CDR3 in amino acids: CASSPAAGNEKLFF. In nucleotides, the CDR3 is TGTGCCAGCAGTCCGGCGGCGGGTAATGAAAAACTGTTTTTT.